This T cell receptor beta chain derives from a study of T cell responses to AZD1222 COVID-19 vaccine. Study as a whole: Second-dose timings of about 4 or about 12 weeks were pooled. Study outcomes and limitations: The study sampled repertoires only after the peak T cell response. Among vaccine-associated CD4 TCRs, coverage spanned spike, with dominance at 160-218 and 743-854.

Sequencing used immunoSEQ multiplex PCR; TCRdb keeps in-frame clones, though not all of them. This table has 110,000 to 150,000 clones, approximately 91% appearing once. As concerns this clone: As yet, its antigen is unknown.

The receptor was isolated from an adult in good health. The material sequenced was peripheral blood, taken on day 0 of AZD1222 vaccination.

The CDR3 DNA sequence: TGTGCCAGTAGTGGCCGTGGGACAGGGCCTGTAAACACCATATATTTT. Protein: CASSGRGTGPVNTIYF. This chain joins TRBV19 and TRBJ1-3, with 9 bases identical to TRBD1. V was clipped by 5 bases and J by 6 bases; unmatched bases: 11. The CDR3 sequence is 16 residues long. Germline CDR1 is LNHDA and CDR2 is SQIVND (reference sequence). Variable domain in full (rest from reference TRBV19 and TRBJ1-3): DGGITQSPKYLFRKEGQNVTLSCEQNLNHDAMYWYRQDPGQGLRLIYYSQIVNDFQKGDIAEGYSVSREKKESFPLTVTSAQKNPTAFYLCASSGRGTGPVNTIYFGEGSWLTVV.